A selection of T cell receptor beta chains follows, all from one sample in a study of T cells in Graves' hyperthyroidism and ophthalmopathy. TCRdb re-called the multiplex PCR reads through MiXCR, storing one row per CDR3 protein. The profile shows fewer than 500,000 distinct CDR3 sequences, around an eighth of them singletons. Sequencing was done on a sample of blood. The receptor source for this set is a man aged 25 to 40 with Graves' hyperthyroidism that later progressed to Graves' ophthalmopathy. The CDR3 runs from the conserved cysteine through the conserved F or W. A D gene is named only where the DNA matches it firmly. Not all rows give a size; the values are once, few, many and, for expanded clones, a class.

clone size | D gene | J gene | V gene | CDR3 protein | CDR3 DNA
many | NA | TRBJ1-1 | TRBV24-1 | CATRSSRTDTEAFF | TGTGCCACCAGATCCTCGCGAACGGACACTGAAGCTTTCTTT
many | TRBD1 | TRBJ1-1 | TRBV2 | CASRYRGQGGGNTEAFF | TGTGCCAGCAGATACAGGGGACAGGGGGGGGGAAACACTGAAGCTTTCTTT
many | TRBD1 | TRBJ2-1 | TRBV12-3/TRBV12-4 | CASSKDRGWTSWQFF | TGTGCCAGCAGCAAAGACAGGGGGTGGACAAGTTGGCAGTTCTTC
few | NA | TRBJ2-7 | TRBV19 | CASSHSNAYEQYF | TGTGCCAGTAGTCACTCCAACGCCTACGAGCAGTACTTC
many | NA | TRBJ1-1 | TRBV6-5 | CASSYSEGLTEAFF | TGTGCCAGCAGTTACTCGGAGGGATTAACTGAAGCTTTCTTT
NA | TRBD1 | TRBJ2-2 | TRBV15 | CATSSDRGNTGELFF | TGTGCCACCAGCAGTGACAGGGGAAACACCGGGGAGCTGTTTTTT
many | NA | TRBJ1-2 | TRBV6-5 | CASSYVLTGGEYGYTF | TGTGCCAGCAGTTACGTCCTGACGGGGGGCGAGTATGGCTACACCTTC
many | TRBD1 | TRBJ2-3 | TRBV11-3 | CASSYRDREADTQYF | TGTGCCAGCAGCTACCGGGACAGAGAAGCAGATACGCAGTATTTT
many | TRBD1 | TRBJ1-1 | TRBV20-1 | CSARSRQGNTEAFF | TGCAGTGCCCGATCCCGACAGGGGAACACTGAAGCTTTCTTT
NA | TRBD1 | TRBJ1-4 | TRBV10-1 | CASSRDRGANEKLFF | TGCGCCAGCAGCCGCGACAGGGGTGCTAATGAAAAACTGTTTTTT
many | TRBD2 | TRBJ2-5 | TRBV7-2 | CASSRAGGETQYF | TGTGCCAGCAGCCGAGCGGGGGGAGAGACCCAGTACTTC
NA | TRBD1 | TRBJ1-6 | TRBV5-4 | CASSLRATGAYNSPLHF | TGTGCCAGCAGCTTGCGGGCGACAGGGGCTTATAATTCACCCCTCCACTTT
many | TRBD1 | TRBJ1-2 | TRBV12-3/TRBV12-4 | CASRPDRGAGGYTF | TGTGCCAGCAGACCGGACAGGGGCGCTGGTGGCTACACCTTC
many | NA | TRBJ2-7 | TRBV2 | CASRRHLSSYEQYF | TGTGCCAGCAGGAGACACCTAAGCTCCTACGAGCAGTACTTC
NA | TRBD1 | TRBJ2-7 | TRBV7-9 | CASSWGQGAEYEQYF | TGTGCCAGCAGCTGGGGGCAGGGGGCGGAATACGAGCAGTACTTC
many | NA | TRBJ2-7 | TRBV7-9 | CASSFPLGTTYEQYF | TGTGCCAGCAGCTTCCCTCTCGGGACCACCTACGAGCAGTACTTC
many | TRBD1 | TRBJ1-3 | TRBV6-1 | CASSDRARGSGNTIYF | TGTGCCAGCAGCGACAGGGCTAGGGGTTCTGGAAACACCATATATTTT
many | NA | TRBJ2-7 | TRBV6-1 | CASTDRGARNEQYF | TGTGCCAGCACGGACCGGGGGGCGCGGAACGAGCAGTACTTC
many | NA | TRBJ1-1 | TRBV24-1 | CATSDAGGPEAFF | TGTGCCACCAGTGATGCGGGGGGGCCTGAAGCTTTCTTT
many | TRBD2 | TRBJ2-1 | TRBV20-1 | CSARAGTSGGNEQFF | TGCAGTGCTAGAGCTGGGACTAGCGGGGGAAATGAGCAGTTCTTC
NA | NA | TRBJ2-2 | TRBV6-5 | CASSYGQFGELFF | TGTGCCAGCAGTTACGGGCAGTTCGGGGAGCTGTTTTTT
many | NA | TRBJ2-7 | TRBV11-1 | CASSFAGNYEQYF | TGTGCCAGCAGCTTTGCGGGCAACTACGAGCAGTACTTC
many | NA | TRBJ1-2 | TRBV12-3/TRBV12-4 | CASSSKGFPLYGYTF | TGTGCCAGCAGTTCGAAGGGGTTCCCTCTCTATGGCTACACCTTC
NA | TRBD2 | TRBJ2-3 | TRBV20-1 | CSGDRLAGEEDTQYF | TGCAGTGGGGACCGACTAGCCGGAGAGGAAGATACGCAGTATTTT
NA | NA | TRBJ2-1 | TRBV19 | CASQMVAPYNEQFF | TGTGCCAGTCAAATGGTTGCACCCTACAATGAGCAGTTCTTC
few | NA | TRBJ2-3 | TRBV30 | CAWARSGAVDTQYF | TGTGCCTGGGCTCGGAGTGGGGCCGTGGATACGCAGTATTTT
many | NA | TRBJ2-5 | TRBV7-9 | CASSQDTFQETQYF | TGTGCCAGCAGCCAGGACACGTTCCAAGAGACCCAGTACTTC
few | TRBD1 | TRBJ2-2 | TRBV30 | CAWRTGLDTGELFF | TGTGCCTGGAGGACAGGGTTGGACACCGGGGAGCTGTTTTTT
many | TRBD1 | TRBJ1-5 | TRBV27 | CASSFLDRANQPQHF | TGTGCCAGCAGTTTTTTGGACAGGGCTAATCAGCCCCAGCATTTT
few | NA | TRBJ2-2 | TRBV11-1 | CASSPPGNTGELFF | TGTGCCAGCAGCCCCCCCGGGAACACCGGGGAGCTGTTTTTT
many | NA | TRBJ2-3 | TRBV10-1 | CASNPGGSTDTQYF | TGCGCCAGCAACCCGGGTGGAAGCACAGATACGCAGTATTTT
few | NA | TRBJ1-3 | TRBV6-5 | CASSYTFDRRNTIYF | TGTGCCAGCAGTTACACGTTCGACAGAAGAAACACCATATATTTT
many | TRBD2 | TRBJ2-7 | TRBV11-2 | CASSIGLAGSISYEQYF | TGTGCCAGCAGCATTGGACTAGCGGGTTCGATCTCCTACGAGCAGTACTTC
NA | NA | TRBJ1-4 | TRBV28 | CASSFRQDSFF | TGTGCCAGCAGTTTCCGACAGGATTCGTTTTTT
NA | NA | TRBJ1-6 | TRBV5-1 | CASSLITTEYNSPLHF | TGCGCCAGCAGCTTAATAACGACAGAATATAATTCACCCCTCCACTTT
NA | NA | TRBJ1-1 | TRBV10-2 | CASSIVGRNTEAFF | TGCGCCAGCAGTATAGTCGGGCGGAACACTGAAGCTTTCTTT
NA | NA | TRBJ1-2 | TRBV10-2 | CASSDRSPYGYTF | TGCGCCAGCAGTGATCGCTCGCCCTATGGCTACACCTTC
many | TRBD1 | TRBJ1-2 | TRBV12-3/TRBV12-4 | CASSPTGGGGGYTF | TGTGCCAGCAGCCCGACAGGGGGAGGGGGTGGCTACACCTTC
many | NA | TRBJ2-7 | TRBV2 | CASSERSGVMEQYF | TGTGCCAGCAGTGAACGCAGTGGGGTAATGGAGCAGTACTTC
few | NA | TRBJ2-1 | TRBV10-3 | CAIAPMGTYNEQFF | TGTGCCATCGCCCCCATGGGAACCTACAATGAGCAGTTCTTC
NA | NA | TRBJ1-4 | TRBV7-8 | CASSTRRSVNEKLFF | TGTGCCAGCAGCACTAGGCGCTCAGTTAATGAAAAACTGTTTTTT
many | NA | TRBJ2-6 | TRBV30 | CAWTRGGSGANVLTF | TGTGCCTGGACTAGGGGCGGCTCTGGGGCCAACGTCCTGACTTTC
many | NA | TRBJ2-2 | TRBV9 | CASSVVSGLGELFF | TGTGCCAGCAGCGTAGTATCGGGACTGGGGGAGCTGTTTTTT
few | TRBD1 | TRBJ2-2 | TRBV13 | CASSPGGDRGRPGELFF | TGTGCCAGCAGCCCGGGCGGGGACAGGGGGCGACCCGGGGAGCTGTTTTTT
many | TRBD2 | TRBJ2-5 | TRBV13 | CASSIIPGGQETQYF | TGTGCCAGCAGCATAATCCCGGGGGGGCAAGAGACCCAGTACTTC
NA | NA | TRBJ2-7 | TRBV9 | CASSVRQEGEQYF | TGTGCCAGCAGCGTACGACAGGAAGGCGAGCAGTACTTC
few | TRBD2 | TRBJ2-7 | TRBV6-1 | CASSDSPAGGEQYF | TGTGCCAGCAGTGATTCGCCCGCGGGAGGAGAGCAGTACTTC
few | TRBD2 | TRBJ2-2 | TRBV5-5 | CASSLRGGWNTGELFF | TGTGCCAGCAGCTTGCGGGGGGGCTGGAACACCGGGGAGCTGTTTTTT
many | NA | TRBJ1-1 | TRBV6-5 | CASSYLKNTEAFF | TGTGCCAGCAGTTACTTAAAAAACACTGAAGCTTTCTTT
NA | NA | TRBJ1-2 | TRBV5-5 | CASSFKPEKGGYTF | TGTGCCAGCAGCTTTAAACCCGAAAAAGGTGGCTACACCTTC
many | TRBD1 | TRBJ2-1 | TRBV28 | CASSLDRGVDEQFF | TGTGCCAGCAGTCTTGACAGGGGGGTCGATGAGCAGTTCTTC
many | NA | TRBJ2-2 | TRBV6-1 | CASRRTGELFF | TGTGCCAGCAGGCGAACCGGGGAGCTGTTTTTT
NA | TRBD2 | TRBJ2-7 | TRBV27 | CASSFTVKAGRGYEQYF | TGTGCCAGCAGTTTTACAGTTAAGGCTGGGAGGGGCTACGAGCAGTACTTC